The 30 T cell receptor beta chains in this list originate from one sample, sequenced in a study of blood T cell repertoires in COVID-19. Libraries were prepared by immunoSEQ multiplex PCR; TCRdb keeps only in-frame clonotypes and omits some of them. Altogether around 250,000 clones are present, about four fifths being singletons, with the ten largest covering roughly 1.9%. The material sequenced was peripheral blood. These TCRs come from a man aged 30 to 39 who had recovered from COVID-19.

CDR3 loop: CASSADTEAFF. The CDR3 DNA is TGTGCCAGCTCGGCGGACACTGAAGCTTTCTTT. The chain links TRBV18 to TRBJ1-1; D not resolved. The CDR3 covers 11 residues. V dropped 6 bases and J dropped 3 bases, with 5 bases sitting between them. Per the germline V gene, CDR1 is KGHSH and CDR2 is LQKENI.

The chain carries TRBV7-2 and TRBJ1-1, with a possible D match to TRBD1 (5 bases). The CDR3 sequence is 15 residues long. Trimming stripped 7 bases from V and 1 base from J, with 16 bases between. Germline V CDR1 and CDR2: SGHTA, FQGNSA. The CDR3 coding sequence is TGTGCCAGCACCCTCGGGACTGGGGCGAACACTGAAGCTTTCTTT. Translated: CASTLGTGANTEAFF.

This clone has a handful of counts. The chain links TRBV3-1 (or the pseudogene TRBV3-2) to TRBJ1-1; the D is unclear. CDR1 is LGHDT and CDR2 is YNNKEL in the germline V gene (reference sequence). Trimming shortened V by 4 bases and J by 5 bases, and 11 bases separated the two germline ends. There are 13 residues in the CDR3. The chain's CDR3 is CASSLSSGTEAFF. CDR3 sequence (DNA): TGTGCCAGCAGCCTATCATCCGGGACTGAAGCTTTCTTT.

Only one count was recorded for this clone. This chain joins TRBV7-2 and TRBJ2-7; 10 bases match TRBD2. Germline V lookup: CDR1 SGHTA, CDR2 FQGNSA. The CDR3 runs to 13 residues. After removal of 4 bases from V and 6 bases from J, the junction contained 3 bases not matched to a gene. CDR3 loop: CASSSGTSVEQYV. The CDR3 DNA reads TGTGCCAGCAGCTCCGGGACTAGCGTCGAGCAGTACGTC.

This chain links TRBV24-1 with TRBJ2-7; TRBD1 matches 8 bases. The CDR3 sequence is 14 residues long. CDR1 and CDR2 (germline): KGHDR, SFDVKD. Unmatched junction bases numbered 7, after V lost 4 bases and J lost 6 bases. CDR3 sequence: CATSDGTGVGEQYF. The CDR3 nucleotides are TGTGCCACCAGTGACGGGACAGGAGTGGGCGAGCAGTACTTC.

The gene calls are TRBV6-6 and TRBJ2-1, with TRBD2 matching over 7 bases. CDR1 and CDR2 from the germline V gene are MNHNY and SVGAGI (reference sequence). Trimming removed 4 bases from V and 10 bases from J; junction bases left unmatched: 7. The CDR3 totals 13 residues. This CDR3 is CASSSDWEGEQFF. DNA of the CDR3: TGTGCCAGCAGTTCCGACTGGGAGGGAGAGCAGTTCTTC.

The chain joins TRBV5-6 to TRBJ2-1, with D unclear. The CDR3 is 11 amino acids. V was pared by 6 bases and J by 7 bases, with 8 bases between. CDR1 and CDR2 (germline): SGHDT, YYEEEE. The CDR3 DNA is TGTGCCAGCACCTTCTATAATGAGCAGTTCTTC. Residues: CASTFYNEQFF. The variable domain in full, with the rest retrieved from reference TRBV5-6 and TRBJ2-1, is DAGVTQSPTHLIKTRGQQVTLRCSPKSGHDTVSWYQQALGQGPQFIFQYYEEEERQRGNFPDRFSGHQFPNYSSELNVNALLLGDSALYLCASTFYNEQFFGPGTRLTVL.

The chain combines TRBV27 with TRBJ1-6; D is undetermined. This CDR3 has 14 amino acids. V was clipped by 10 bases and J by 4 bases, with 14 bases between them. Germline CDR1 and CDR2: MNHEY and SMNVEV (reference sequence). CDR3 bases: TGTGCCACAGCATCGGGGAGGTATAATTCACCCCTCCACTTT. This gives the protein CATASGRYNSPLHF.

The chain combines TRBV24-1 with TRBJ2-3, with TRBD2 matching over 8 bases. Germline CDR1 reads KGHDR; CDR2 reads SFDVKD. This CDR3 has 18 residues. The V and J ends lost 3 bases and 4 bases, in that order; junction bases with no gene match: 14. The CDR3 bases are TGTGCCACCAGTGATCCCCGGGGTAGCGGGGATGGGGCAGATACGCAGTATTTT. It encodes CATSDPRGSGDGADTQYF.

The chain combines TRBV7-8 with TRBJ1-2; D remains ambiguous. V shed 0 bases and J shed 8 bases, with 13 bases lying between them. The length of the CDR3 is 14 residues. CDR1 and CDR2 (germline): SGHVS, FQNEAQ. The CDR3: CASSLAVHSGGYTF. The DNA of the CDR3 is TGTGCCAGCAGCTTAGCAGTTCACTCGGGGGGCTACACCTTC.

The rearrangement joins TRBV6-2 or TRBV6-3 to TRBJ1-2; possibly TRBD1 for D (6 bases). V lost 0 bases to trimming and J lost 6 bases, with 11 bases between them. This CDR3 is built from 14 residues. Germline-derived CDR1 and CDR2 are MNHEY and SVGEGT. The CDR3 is CASSYSIQGNGYTF. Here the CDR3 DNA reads TGTGCCAGCAGTTACTCCATACAGGGAAATGGCTACACCTTC.

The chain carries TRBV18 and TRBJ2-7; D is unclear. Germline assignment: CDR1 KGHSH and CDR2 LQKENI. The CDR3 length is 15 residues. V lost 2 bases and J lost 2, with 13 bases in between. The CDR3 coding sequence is TGTGCCAGCTCACCATCCCCCGATGGGCCCTACGAGCAGTACGTC. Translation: CASSPSPDGPYEQYV.

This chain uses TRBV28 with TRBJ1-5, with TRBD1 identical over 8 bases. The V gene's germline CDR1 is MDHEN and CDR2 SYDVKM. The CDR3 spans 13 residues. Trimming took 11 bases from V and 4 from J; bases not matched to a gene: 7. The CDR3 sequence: CAGTGGGNQPQHF. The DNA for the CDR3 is TGTGCCGGCACAGGGGGTGGAAATCAGCCCCAGCATTTT.

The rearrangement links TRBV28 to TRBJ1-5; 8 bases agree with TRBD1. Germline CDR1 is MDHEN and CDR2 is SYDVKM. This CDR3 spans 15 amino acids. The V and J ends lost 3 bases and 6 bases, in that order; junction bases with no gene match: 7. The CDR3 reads CASSLDRVGVQPQHF. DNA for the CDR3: TGTGCCAGCAGTTTGGACAGGGTGGGGGTTCAGCCCCAGCATTTT.

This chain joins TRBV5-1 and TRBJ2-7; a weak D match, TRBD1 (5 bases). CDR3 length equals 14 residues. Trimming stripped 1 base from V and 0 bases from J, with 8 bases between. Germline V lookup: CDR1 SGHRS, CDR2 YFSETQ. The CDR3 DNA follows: TGCGCCAGCAGCTTGAGACAGAACTCCTACGAGCAGTACGTC. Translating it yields CASSLRQNSYEQYV.

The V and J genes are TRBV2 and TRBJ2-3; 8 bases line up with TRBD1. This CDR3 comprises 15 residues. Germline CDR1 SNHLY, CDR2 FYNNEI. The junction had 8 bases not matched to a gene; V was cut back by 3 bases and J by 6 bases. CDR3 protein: CASSDEDRAYDTQYF. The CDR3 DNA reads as TGTGCCAGCAGTGACGAGGACAGGGCATATGATACGCAGTATTTT.

The CDR3 region has the DNA TGCGCCAGCAGCCCGACTAGCGGGGGCAACTACGAGCAGTACGTC. Amino acids: CASSPTSGGNYEQYV. J is TRBJ2-7 and V is TRBV10-2; 12 bases are a match to TRBD2. The CDR3 contains 15 residues. Looked up from germline, CDR1 is WSHSY and CDR2 is SAAADI. Germline trimming cut 6 bases from V and 3 bases from J; bases unmatched to any gene: 6.

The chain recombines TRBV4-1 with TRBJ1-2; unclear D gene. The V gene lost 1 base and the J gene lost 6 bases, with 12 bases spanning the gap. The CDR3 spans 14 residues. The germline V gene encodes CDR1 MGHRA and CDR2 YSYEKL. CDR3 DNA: TGCGCCAGCAGCCAAGTTTCAAGGGAGGATGGCTACACCTTC. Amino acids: CASSQVSREDGYTF.

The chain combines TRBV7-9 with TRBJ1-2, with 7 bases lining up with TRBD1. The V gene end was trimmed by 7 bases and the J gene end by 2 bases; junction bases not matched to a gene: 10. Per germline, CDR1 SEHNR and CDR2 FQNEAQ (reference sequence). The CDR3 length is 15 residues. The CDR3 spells CASKTRTGPNYGYTF. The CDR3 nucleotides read TGTGCCAGCAAAACACGGACAGGCCCCAACTATGGCTACACCTTC. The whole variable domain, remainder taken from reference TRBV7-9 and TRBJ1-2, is DTGVSQNPRHKITKRGQNVTFRCDPISEHNRLYWYRQTLGQGPEFLTYFQNEAQLEKSRLLSDRFSAERPKGSFSTLEIQRTEQGDSAMYLCASKTRTGPNYGYTFGSGTRLTVV.

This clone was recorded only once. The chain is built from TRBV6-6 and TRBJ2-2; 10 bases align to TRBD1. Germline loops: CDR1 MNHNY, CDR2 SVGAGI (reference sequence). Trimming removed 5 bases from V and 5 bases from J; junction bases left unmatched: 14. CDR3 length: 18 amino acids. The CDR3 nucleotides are TGTGCCAGCAGTCGAACCGGGACAGGGGCCGGGAAGACCGGGGAGCTGTTTTTT. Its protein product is CASSRTGTGAGKTGELFF.

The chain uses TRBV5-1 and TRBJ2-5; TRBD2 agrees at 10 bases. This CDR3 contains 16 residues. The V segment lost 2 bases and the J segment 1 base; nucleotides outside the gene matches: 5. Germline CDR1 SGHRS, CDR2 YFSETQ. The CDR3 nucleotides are TGCGCCAGCAGCTTAAGAAAGCGGGGGGGCCAAGAGACCCAGTACTTC. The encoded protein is CASSLRKRGGQETQYF.

The CDR3 here is CASSSGTPTAYTEAFF. CDR3 in DNA: TGTGCCAGTAGTAGCGGGACTCCCACGGCGTACACTGAAGCTTTCTTT. This chain links TRBV19 with TRBJ1-1; possibly TRBD1 for D (5 bases). Looked up from germline, CDR1 is LNHDA and CDR2 is SQIVND (reference sequence). CDR3 size: 16 residues. V gave up 4 bases and J gave up 3 bases, with 18 bases separating them.

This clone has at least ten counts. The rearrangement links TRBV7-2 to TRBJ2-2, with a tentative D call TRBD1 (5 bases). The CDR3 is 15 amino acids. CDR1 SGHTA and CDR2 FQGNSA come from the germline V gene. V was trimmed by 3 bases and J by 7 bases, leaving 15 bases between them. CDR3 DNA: TGTGCCAGCAGCTTGGGGCCTGGAAATGGCGGGGAGCTGTTTTTT. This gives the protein CASSLGPGNGGELFF.

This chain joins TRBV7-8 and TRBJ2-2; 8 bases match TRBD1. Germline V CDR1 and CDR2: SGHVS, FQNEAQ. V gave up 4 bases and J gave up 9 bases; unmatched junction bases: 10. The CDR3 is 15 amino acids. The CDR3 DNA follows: TGTGCCAGCAGCTCATTGGGACAGGTCGTGAGGGAGCTGTTTTTT. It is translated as CASSSLGQVVRELFF.

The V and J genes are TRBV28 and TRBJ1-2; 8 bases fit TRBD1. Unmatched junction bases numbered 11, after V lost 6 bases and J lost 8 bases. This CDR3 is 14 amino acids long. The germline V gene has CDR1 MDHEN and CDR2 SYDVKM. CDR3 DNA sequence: TGTGCCAGCAGCCCGACGGTGGACAGGGCAGGCTACACCTTC. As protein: CASSPTVDRAGYTF.

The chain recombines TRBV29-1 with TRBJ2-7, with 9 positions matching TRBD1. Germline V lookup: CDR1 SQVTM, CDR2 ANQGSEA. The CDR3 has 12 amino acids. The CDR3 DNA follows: TGTCGAGCCCCGGACAGGGGCTACGAGCAGTACGTC. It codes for CRAPDRGYEQYV.

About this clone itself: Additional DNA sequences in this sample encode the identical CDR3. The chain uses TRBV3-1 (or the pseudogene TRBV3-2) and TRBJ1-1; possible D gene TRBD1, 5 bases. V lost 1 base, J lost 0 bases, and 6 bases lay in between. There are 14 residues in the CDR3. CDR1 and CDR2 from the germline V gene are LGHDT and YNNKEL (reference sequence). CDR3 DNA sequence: TGTGCCAGCAGCCAAGGACAGATGAACACTGAAGCTTTCTTT. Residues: CASSQGQMNTEAFF.

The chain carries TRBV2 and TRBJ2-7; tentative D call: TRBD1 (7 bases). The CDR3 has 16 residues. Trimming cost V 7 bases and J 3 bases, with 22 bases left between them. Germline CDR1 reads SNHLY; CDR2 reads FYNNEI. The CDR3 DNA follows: TGTGCCAGCATCGGAAGGGCGGCAGGGGGGAACTACGAGCAGTACTTC. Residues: CASIGRAAGGNYEQYF.

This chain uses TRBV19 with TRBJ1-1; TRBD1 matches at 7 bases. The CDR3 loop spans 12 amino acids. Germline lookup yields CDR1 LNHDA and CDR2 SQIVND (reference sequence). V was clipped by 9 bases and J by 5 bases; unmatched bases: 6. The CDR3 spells CASTTGRTEAFF. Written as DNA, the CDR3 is TGTGCCAGCACGACAGGGAGGACTGAAGCTTTCTTT.

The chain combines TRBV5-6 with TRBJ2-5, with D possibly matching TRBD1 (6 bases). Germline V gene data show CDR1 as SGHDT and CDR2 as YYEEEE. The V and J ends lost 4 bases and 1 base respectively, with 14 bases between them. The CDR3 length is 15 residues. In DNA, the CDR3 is TGTGCCAGCAGCCCATCGACAGGTTCCCAAGAGACCCAGTACTTC. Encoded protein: CASSPSTGSQETQYF.